This T cell receptor (beta chain) appears in the sequencing data of a study of human versus mouse CDR3 diversity and MHC coevolution. Study background: Reported immunoSEQ sensitivity was one in 200,000 T cells, with reduced amplification bias. Each sample yielded roughly 5.5 x 10^6 to 1.8 x 10^7 valid reads.

The CDR3 has 15 residues. Germline CDR1 SGHVS, CDR2 FNYEAQ. After removal of 1 base from V and 6 bases from J, the junction contained 7 bases not matched to a gene. TCRdb's copy holds only in-frame clones and misses some; the assay was immunoSEQ multiplex PCR. The table shows about 60,000 clones, with roughly 93% occurring only once. Naive CD4 T cells were sorted as CD45RO-negative, CD62L-positive. The sequencing sample was made of naive CD4+ T cells from blood. The subset was: CD45RO-negative CD62L-positive naive CD4 T cells. The origin of this receptor is a person in their sixties in good health. The chain carries TRBV7-6 and TRBJ1-2; 8 bases agree with TRBD1. This chain's CDR3 is CASSLVDREWHGYTF. The CDR3 DNA sequence: TGTGCCAGCAGCTTAGTGGACAGGGAGTGGCATGGCTACACCTTC.